This T cell receptor beta chain was identified during a study of blood T cell repertoires in COVID-19. Per the original methods: The assay estimated nucleated cells by amplifying reference gene primers. The table came from immunoSEQ multiplex PCR; TCRdb's copy has only in-frame clones and leaves some out. The V and J calls and the clone size are those of that table, but D and trimming were determined from the DNA. This table holds over 200,000 clones, about 85% found once. Participant ages covered about 18 to 100 years across 25 or so US areas. Donors were grouped by their self-reported clinical history. Donors in Cohort 3 who had recovered were those with two negative PCRs, healthcare professional clearance, or resolution of their symptoms. This clone was recorded a few times. Input material: PBMCs or T cells enriched from blood (not recorded which). The receptor was derived from a man aged 25-45 years who had recovered from COVID-19.

The CDR3 sequence is CASSLQSGGLPPYEQYF. The CDR3 nucleotides read TGTGCCAGCAGCCTCCAGAGCGGGGGCCTACCTCCCTACGAGCAGTACTTC. The J gene is TRBJ2-7, the V gene TRBV3-1 (or the pseudogene TRBV3-2); TRBD2 matches 8 bases. Germline CDR1 reads LGHDT; CDR2 reads YNNKEL (reference sequence). V was pared by 4 bases and J by 2 bases, with 13 bases of the junction left unmatched. CDR3 length: 17 amino acids.